This T cell receptor (beta chain) stems from a study of blood T cell repertoires in COVID-19 (dated by TCRdb to 2019 to 2021). As for the study more broadly: The collaborator samples originated in the United States, Italy and Spain and spanned the acute and convalescent phases of COVID-19. Deeply sampled blood TCRbeta repertoires from subjects exposed to, actively infected with, or recovered from COVID-19 were included in the dataset. The samples were drawn from the first 160 participants of the ongoing ImmuneRACE study and from more than 1,000 subjects provided by 6 global collaborators. Sample metadata almost always included a de-identified subject ID, COVID-19 status, age in years and sex. Where available, HLA class I and class II types were obtained from metadata supplied by the sample provider rather than from assay-based typing. The material from the prospective study consisted of cDNA or gDNA derived from T cells, B-cell-depleted T cells, or PBMCs. The repertoires were made available in a free public database intended to serve as a resource for research on the immune response to SARS-CoV-2.

Comment on this clone: The antigen it binds to is not known. Base quality data are lacking; no much larger clone is found one base away.

Here is what the overall study found, with its caveats: The amount of clinical and demographic metadata varied by source and participant and was provided uncurated.

V was cut back by 1 base and J by 6 bases, leaving a gap of 13 bases between them. Spanning cysteine to phenylalanine, the CDR3 consists of 14 amino acids. Left in the record is the CDR3 DNA by itself, 42 bases read in frame from the first base. Looking up the germline V gene yields CDR1 SGHAT and CDR2 FQNNGV. Enrolling through a virtual design, the prospective study's participants ranged in age from roughly 18 to 95 years and lived across about two dozen United States geographic areas. Cohort assignment in the prospective study relied on participant-reported clinical history from a screening survey and a study questionnaire. ImmuneRACE Cohort 3 recovered participants were defined by two consecutive negative NP/OP PCR tests, healthcare professional clearance, or symptom resolution. Each participant in the prospective study had whole blood, serum and a nasopharyngeal or oropharyngeal swab collected by mobile phlebotomists. Over a roughly two-month period, participants in the prospective study had the option of providing additional blood draws and questionnaires. Before DNA extraction, prospective study blood samples were shipped either frozen or at room temperature.

TCRbeta CDR3 regions were amplified from genomic DNA by means of the immunoSEQ Assay, a bias-controlled multiplex PCR. From the authors' description of their analysis: Nucleated cell counts per sample were estimated from amplification of reference gene primers within the assay. To quantify the absolute abundance of each unique TCRbeta CDR3 rearrangement, sequence reads were collapsed and filtered. For each sample, productive Simpson clonality was calculated as the square root of Simpson's diversity index over productive rearrangements. Imported from immuneACCESS, the table was reduced by TCRdb to in-frame sequences with V and J called. These copies leave out some clones; in studies compared against another copy, an unresolved V gene accounts for under half, and the cause of the remainder is not known. V and J calls and clone size are given by that table; D and trimming were obtained from the DNA. In this sample the table shows 210,000 or so clones, 84% of which occur a single time. The biggest ten clones account for 1.8% of the sample.

Material: PBMCs or T cells enriched from blood (not recorded which). The receptor was isolated from a man in his fifties or sixties who had recovered from COVID-19. The rearrangement combines TRBV11-2 with TRBJ2-7, with TRBD2 perhaps the D gene, on 6 matching bases. The CDR3 reads as follows: CASSLGGGVGEQYF. The bases are TGTGCCAGCAGCTTAGGGGGCGGGGTCGGCGAGCAGTACTTC. Full variable domain (CDR3 extended with the reference TRBV11-2 and TRBJ2-7 proteins): EAGVAQSPRYKIIEKRQSVAFWCNPISGHATLYWYQQILGQGPKLLIQFQNNGVVDDSQLPKDRFSAERLKGVDSTLKIQPAKLEDSAVYLCASSLGGGVGEQYFGPGTRLTVT.